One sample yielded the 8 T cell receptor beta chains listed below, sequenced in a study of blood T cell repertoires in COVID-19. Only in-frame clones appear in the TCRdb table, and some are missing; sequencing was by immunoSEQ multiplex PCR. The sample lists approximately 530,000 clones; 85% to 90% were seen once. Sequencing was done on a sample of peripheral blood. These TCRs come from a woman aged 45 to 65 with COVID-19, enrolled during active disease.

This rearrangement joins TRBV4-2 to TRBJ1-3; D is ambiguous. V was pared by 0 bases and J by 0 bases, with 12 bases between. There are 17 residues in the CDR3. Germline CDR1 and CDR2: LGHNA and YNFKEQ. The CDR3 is CASSQEAGAGSGNTIYF. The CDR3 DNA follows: TGTGCCAGCAGCCAAGAAGCGGGCGCAGGCTCTGGAAACACCATATATTTT.

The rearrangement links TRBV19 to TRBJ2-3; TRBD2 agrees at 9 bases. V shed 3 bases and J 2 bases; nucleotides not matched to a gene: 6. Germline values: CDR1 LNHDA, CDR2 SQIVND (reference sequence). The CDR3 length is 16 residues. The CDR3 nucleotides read TGTGCCAGTAGTATTGAGCGGGGGGTAAACACAGATACGCAGTATTTT. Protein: CASSIERGVNTDTQYF. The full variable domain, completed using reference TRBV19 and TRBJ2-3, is DGGITQSPKYLFRKEGQNVTLSCEQNLNHDAMYWYRQDPGQGLRLIYYSQIVNDFQKGDIAEGYSVSREKKESFPLTVTSAQKNPTAFYLCASSIERGVNTDTQYFGPGTRLTVL.

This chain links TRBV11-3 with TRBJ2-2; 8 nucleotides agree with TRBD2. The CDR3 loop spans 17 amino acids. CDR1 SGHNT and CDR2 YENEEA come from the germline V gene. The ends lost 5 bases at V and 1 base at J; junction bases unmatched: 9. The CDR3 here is CASSGGKSGGNTGELFF. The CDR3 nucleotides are TGTGCCAGCAGCGGCGGAAAAAGCGGGGGGAACACCGGGGAGCTGTTTTTT.

CDR3 sequence (DNA): TGTGCCAGCAGCACCGGACAGGACTATGAGCAGTTCTTC. Encoded protein: CASSTGQDYEQFF. The chain combines TRBV27 with TRBJ2-1; TRBD1 matches 7 bases. Germline trimming cut 6 bases from V and 8 bases from J; bases unmatched to any gene: 7. The CDR3 contains 13 residues. Germline loops: CDR1 MNHEY, CDR2 SMNVEV (reference sequence).

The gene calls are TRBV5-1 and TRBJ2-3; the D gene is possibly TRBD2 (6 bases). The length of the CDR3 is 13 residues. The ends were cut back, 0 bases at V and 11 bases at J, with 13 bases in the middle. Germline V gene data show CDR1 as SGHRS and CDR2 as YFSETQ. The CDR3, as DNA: TGCGCCAGCAGCTTGGATGGGGGGAACAAGCAGTATTTT. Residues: CASSLDGGNKQYF. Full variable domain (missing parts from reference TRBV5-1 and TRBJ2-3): KAGVTQTPRYLIKTRGQQVTLSCSPISGHRSVSWYQQTPGQGLQFLFEYFSETQRNKGNFPGRFSGRQFSNSRSEMNVSTLELGDSALYLCASSLDGGNKQYFGPGTRLTVL.

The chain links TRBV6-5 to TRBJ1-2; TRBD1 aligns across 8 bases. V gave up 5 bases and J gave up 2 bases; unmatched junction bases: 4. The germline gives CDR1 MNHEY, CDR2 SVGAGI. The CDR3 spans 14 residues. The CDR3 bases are TGTGCCAGCAGTCAGGACAGGGTGAACTATGGCTACACCTTC. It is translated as CASSQDRVNYGYTF.

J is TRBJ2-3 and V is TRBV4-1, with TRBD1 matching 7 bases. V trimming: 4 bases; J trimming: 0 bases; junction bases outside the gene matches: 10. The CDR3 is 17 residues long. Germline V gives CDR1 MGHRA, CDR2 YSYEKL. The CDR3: CASSPRTGASSTDTQYF. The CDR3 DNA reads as TGCGCCAGCAGCCCGCGGACAGGCGCTTCTAGCACAGATACGCAGTATTTT.

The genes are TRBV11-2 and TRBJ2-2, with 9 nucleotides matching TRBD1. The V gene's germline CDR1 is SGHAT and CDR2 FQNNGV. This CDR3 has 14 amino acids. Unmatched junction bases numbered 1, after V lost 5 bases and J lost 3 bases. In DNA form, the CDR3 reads TGTGCCAGCAGCAGGACAGGGGACACCGGGGAGCTGTTTTTT. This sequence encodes CASSRTGDTGELFF. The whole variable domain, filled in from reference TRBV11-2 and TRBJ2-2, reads EAGVAQSPRYKIIEKRQSVAFWCNPISGHATLYWYQQILGQGPKLLIQFQNNGVVDDSQLPKDRFSAERLKGVDSTLKIQPAKLEDSAVYLCASSRTGDTGELFFGEGSRLTVL.